The 11 T cell receptor beta chains reported below all come from one sample, sequenced in a study of cytomegalovirus exposure and HLA in healthy donors. The study ran its PCR with 60 Vbeta and 13 Jbeta primers. Profiling relied on immunoSEQ multiplex PCR, and the TCRdb table lists in-frame clones only, not all of them. The data hold approximately 190,000 clones, with roughly 68% observed a single time. Sequenced: PBMCs. These receptors originate from a man in his forties in good health and CMV-seropositive.

This clone was recorded once. This chain links TRBV5-1 with TRBJ2-1; D perhaps matches TRBD1 (6 bases). Trimming removed 0 bases at V and 5 bases at J, with 12 bases between. This CDR3 is built from 15 residues. Germline V gene lookup returns CDR1 SGHRS and CDR2 YFSETQ. The DNA of the CDR3 is TGCGCCAGCAGCTTGGTATTTGCAGGGGACAATGAGCAGTTCTTC. Amino acids: CASSLVFAGDNEQFF.

The V and J genes are TRBV5-1 and TRBJ2-3, with D possibly TRBD1 on 5 matching bases. Germline V gives CDR1 SGHRS, CDR2 YFSETQ. V lost 0 bases and J 5 bases, leaving 10 bases between the germline ends. This CDR3 has 14 residues. CDR3 nucleotide sequence: TGCGCCAGCAGCTTGGATCAGGGCTTAGATACGCAGTATTTT. Translated, it gives CASSLDQGLDTQYF.

V gene TRBV19 combines with J gene TRBJ1-3; D is perhaps TRBD1 (5 bases). The CDR3 runs to 15 residues. The V end lost 6 bases, the J end lost 4 bases, and 16 bases lay between the germline ends. The germline gives CDR1 LNHDA, CDR2 SQIVND (reference sequence). The DNA of the CDR3 is TGTGCCAGTAGACCCCAGGGAAGGTCCGGAAACACCATATATTTT. Its protein is CASRPQGRSGNTIYF.

V is TRBV5-1 and J is TRBJ1-6; D perhaps matches TRBD1 (5 bases). This CDR3 is 16 amino acids long. Per germline, CDR1 SGHRS and CDR2 YFSETQ. The V end lost 4 bases, the J end lost 4 bases, and 15 bases lay between the germline ends. The CDR3 coding sequence is TGCGCCAGCAGCAAAGGAGGGACCGAGTATAATTCACCCCTCCACTTT. This gives the protein CASSKGGTEYNSPLHF.

CDR3: CASSTRTDPRTEAFF. In nucleotides, the CDR3 is TGTGCCAGCAGTACTAGGACAGACCCGAGGACTGAAGCTTTCTTT. The chain combines TRBV6-5 with TRBJ1-1, with D possibly matching TRBD1 (6 bases). CDR1 and CDR2 (germline): MNHEY, SVGAGI. The CDR3 extends over 15 amino acids. Trimming left V 5 bases short and J 5 bases short, with 18 bases between.

This sequence joins TRBV7-9 and TRBJ1-1; D is undetermined. Germline lookup yields CDR1 SEHNR and CDR2 FQNEAQ (reference sequence). The CDR3 length is 15 residues. V was cut by 4 bases and J by 3 bases, with 15 bases left in between. The CDR3, as DNA: TGTGCCAGCAGCTCCGCGGAGAGCGGGGACACTGAAGCTTTCTTT. It is translated as CASSSAESGDTEAFF.

CDR3 sequence (DNA): TGTGCCAGTAGTCGGGACAGCTTCACCGGGGAGCTGTTTTTT. Its translation: CASSRDSFTGELFF. The V call is TRBV19, the J call TRBJ2-2; 7 bases align to TRBD1. The germline gives CDR1 LNHDA, CDR2 SQIVND (reference sequence). The V segment lost 5 bases and the J segment 4 bases; nucleotides outside the gene matches: 4. The CDR3 totals 14 residues.

This chain connects TRBV28 to TRBJ2-5; TRBD1 agrees at 12 bases. The closer fit of TRBJ2-7 to the DNA end suggests the J call may be wrong. Germline lookup yields CDR1 MDHEN and CDR2 SYDVKM. The length of the CDR3 is 15 residues. As DNA, the CDR3 is TGTGCCAGCAGTTTAGAGGGACAGGGGGCGTCCGAGCAGTACTTC. It yields the protein CASSLEGQGASEQYF.

This clone was observed a few times. The genes are TRBV27 and TRBJ1-1, with 7 bases that match TRBD1. The CDR3 runs 15 residues. Germline-derived CDR1 and CDR2 are MNHEY and SMNVEV (reference sequence). The V segment lost 6 bases and the J segment 3 bases; nucleotides outside the gene matches: 10. CDR3 nucleotides: TGTGCCAGCAGGCCCCCCCCGGGACAGTACACTGAAGCTTTCTTT. Translation gives CASRPPPGQYTEAFF.

V is TRBV6-1 and J is TRBJ1-1; no clear D gene. This CDR3 region has 10 residues. V gave up 10 bases and J gave up 7 bases, with 10 bases separating them. CDR1 and CDR2 from the germline V gene are MNHNS and SASEGT. For the CDR3, the DNA is TGTGCCACCGGGAAGCGTGAAGCTTTCTTT. Protein product: CATGKREAFF.

The chain combines TRBV27 with TRBJ2-4; D may be TRBD2 (6 bases). With 6 bases removed from V and 7 bases from J, the gap between germline ends came to 13 bases. The CDR3 is made up of 13 amino acids. CDR1 is MNHEY, CDR2 SMNVEV, per germline (reference sequence). The CDR3 sequence: CASSPRDSNIQYF. CDR3 nucleotides: TGTGCCAGCAGCCCCCGGGACTCGAACATTCAGTACTTC.